The clone carrying this T cell receptor (beta chain) has only a few counts. This sample stems from a study of T-cell reconstitution after alpha-beta-depleted transplantation in children. Deletions cut 3 bases from V and 6 bases from J, with 8 bases between. Germline CDR1 reads SEHNR; CDR2 reads FQNEAQ (reference sequence). The CDR3 covers 12 residues. Unique molecular identifiers were used to barcode this TCRbeta library. TCRdb reanalysed the PCR reads using MiXCR and keeps one entry per CDR3 protein. The profile shows some 600,000 distinct CDR3 sequences, approximately 15% of them singletons. This specimen consisted of PBMCs from the stem cell graft donor, obtained from the stem cell graft. This TCR came from a human donor who donated a stem cell graft to a child with acute myeloid leukemia. The chain is built from TRBV7-9 and TRBJ1-1; D unresolved. The CDR3 nucleotides read TGTGCCAGCAGCTTCAATGTCGCTGAAGCTTTCTTT. The encoded protein is CASSFNVAEAFF.